The 13 T cell receptor beta chains reported below all come from one sample, sequenced in a study of control samples from healthy donors and cancer patients. Profiling relied on immunoSEQ multiplex PCR, and the TCRdb table lists in-frame clones only, not all of them. The table has about 80,000 clones, 91% seen once. Sequencing input: blood. The receptor source for this set is a man between 45 and 60 years old in good health.

The chain has TRBV5-1 and TRBJ2-3, with 7 bases lining up with TRBD1. CDR3 length: 16 residues. The germline V gene encodes CDR1 SGHRS and CDR2 YFSETQ. V lost 0 bases to trimming and J lost 2 bases; unmatched junction nucleotides: 6. The CDR3 sequence is CASSLDGQVLTDTQYF. DNA of the CDR3: TGCGCCAGCAGCTTGGATGGACAGGTACTCACAGATACGCAGTATTTT.

This clone is a singleton in its sample. The V call is TRBV6-2 or TRBV6-3, the J call TRBJ2-5, with 7 bases lining up with TRBD2. The V gene's germline CDR1 is MNHEY and CDR2 SVGEGT. The CDR3 is 14 residues long. V lost 2 bases and J lost 5; bases outside the gene matches: 5. Written as DNA, the CDR3 is TGTGCCAGCAGTTACACGGGGGGTGGGGAGACCCAGTACTTC. It codes for CASSYTGGGETQYF.

J is TRBJ1-3 and V is TRBV5-1, with 7 bases that match TRBD1. Germline lookup yields CDR1 SGHRS and CDR2 YFSETQ. The V and J ends lost 4 bases and 3 bases, in that order; junction bases with no gene match: 10. This CDR3 contains 16 residues. The chain's CDR3 is CASSPVQGGFGNTIYF. CDR3 DNA sequence: TGCGCCAGCAGCCCCGTCCAAGGGGGCTTTGGAAACACCATATATTTT.

This clone was seen a single time. The V gene is TRBV7-9, the J gene TRBJ2-7; D is unresolved. This CDR3 has 14 amino acids. Germline CDR1 is SEHNR and CDR2 is FQNEAQ (reference sequence). V was trimmed by 5 bases and J by 5 bases, leaving 16 bases between them. CDR3 in amino acids: CASSPNGRYHEQYF. CDR3 DNA: TGTGCCAGCAGCCCCAATGGCCGGTACCACGAGCAGTACTTC.

The chain links TRBV29-1 to TRBJ2-1, with TRBD1 matching 8 bases. Germline V gene lookup returns CDR1 SQVTM and CDR2 ANQGSEA. This CDR3 contains 15 residues. V trimming: 3 bases; J trimming: 9 bases; junction bases outside the gene matches: 13. CDR3 coding DNA: TGCAGCGTTGATTCCTCCCCGACAGGGGTCGTTGAGCAGTTCTTC. This codes for CSVDSSPTGVVEQFF.

As regards this clone: This specimen includes other DNA sequences encoding the same CDR3. The rearrangement links TRBV18 to TRBJ1-1, with D unclear. The ends were cut back, 1 base at V and 5 bases at J, with 5 bases in the middle. The CDR3 extends over 12 amino acids. CDR1 and CDR2 from the germline V gene are KGHSH and LQKENI. DNA for the CDR3: TGTGCCAGCTCACCACAGGGAACTGAAGCTTTCTTT. The encoded protein is CASSPQGTEAFF.

In regard to this clone: The identical CDR3 is also encoded by other nucleotide sequences in the sample. CDR3 in DNA: TGTGCCAGCAGCCAAACAGATACGCAGTATTTT. It translates to CASSQTDTQYF. The genes are TRBV3-1 (or the pseudogene TRBV3-2) and TRBJ2-3; D is ambiguous. V dropped 2 bases and J dropped 3 bases, with 0 bases sitting between them. The CDR3 runs to 11 residues. Looked up from germline, CDR1 is LGHDT and CDR2 is YNNKEL (reference sequence).

This clone came up a few times. V is TRBV6-2 or TRBV6-3 and J is TRBJ2-7; D call uncertain. The CDR3 runs to 13 residues. Trimming shortened V by 5 bases and J by 2 bases, and 10 bases separated the two germline ends. The germline V gene has CDR1 MNHEY and CDR2 SVGEGT. The CDR3 bases are TGTGCCAGCAGTGGTGACGGAGCCTACGAGCAGTACTTC. It yields the protein CASSGDGAYEQYF.

This rearrangement joins TRBV20-1 to TRBJ1-1; D is ambiguous. Trimming removed 7 bases from V and 4 bases from J, with 10 bases in between. This CDR3 is 11 amino acids long. Germline CDR1 DFQATT, CDR2 SNEGSKA (reference sequence). CDR3 residues: CSVPIATEAFF. CDR3 nucleotides: TGCAGTGTTCCGATTGCCACTGAAGCTTTCTTT.

This rearrangement joins TRBV11-2 to TRBJ2-5, with a possible D match to TRBD2 (5 bases). The CDR3 is 15 residues long. Looked up from germline, CDR1 is SGHAT and CDR2 is FQNNGV. V dropped 5 bases and J dropped 5 bases, with 18 bases sitting between them. CDR3 amino acids: CASSQAPSGGETQYF. Here the CDR3 DNA reads TGTGCCAGCAGCCAAGCCCCCAGCGGCGGGGAGACCCAGTACTTC.

To note about this clone: Additional DNA sequences in this sample encode the identical CDR3. The chain is built from TRBV18 and TRBJ1-1; 8 bases are shared with TRBD1. V gave up 3 bases and J gave up 1 base; unmatched junction bases: 1. The CDR3 extends over 14 amino acids. Germline V gene sequence: CDR1 KGHSH, CDR2 LQKENI. This CDR3 is CASSPTGANTEAFF. CDR3 nucleotides: TGTGCCAGCTCACCGACAGGGGCGAACACTGAAGCTTTCTTT.

The genes are TRBV5-6 and TRBJ1-5, with 8 bases matching TRBD1. V trimming: 1 base; J trimming: 1 base; junction bases outside the gene matches: 7. Germline CDR1 is SGHDT and CDR2 is YYEEEE. The CDR3 is 17 amino acids. The CDR3 DNA is TGTGCCAGCAGCTTGTATAGGACAGGGACGAGCAATCAGCCCCAGCATTTT. Protein product: CASSLYRTGTSNQPQHF.

J is TRBJ2-3 and V is TRBV7-9; tentative D call: TRBD2 (6 bases). Germline V gene sequence: CDR1 SEHNR, CDR2 FQNEAQ (reference sequence). Trimming stripped 5 bases from V and 4 bases from J, with 10 bases between. The CDR3 spans 13 residues. CDR3 sequence: CASSPGLSDTQYF. CDR3 coding DNA: TGTGCCAGCAGCCCCGGACTATCAGATACGCAGTATTTT.